The source of this T cell receptor beta chain is a study of blood T cells in healthy people across ages. Study at large: Every two T cells gave about one barcoded beta molecule via template switching.

As to this clonotype: The antigen remains unidentified.

This CDR3 has 14 amino acids. The junction had 4 bases not matched to a gene; V was cut back by 7 bases and J by 2 bases. Germline V gene data show CDR1 as SGHDT and CDR2 as YYEEEE. General observations from the study: Per-million-T-cell TCR beta diversity fell roughly linearly with age. Estimates of diversity drawn from one million T cells were considered underestimates.

Together with a sample-barcoded 5' primer, a J-beta primer mix was included in a second PCR lasting roughly 6 to 12 cycles. Tags on each cDNA molecule came from a template-switch adaptor with 12 random nucleotides. TCRdb recomputed calls from the 5' RACE reads with MiXCR, one row per CDR3 protein. The table has around 900,000 distinct CDR3 sequences, about 53% seen once. The chain links TRBV5-6 to TRBJ2-1, with 9 bases fitting TRBD1. The specimen sequenced was blood. This clonotype was obtained from a woman in her sixties or seventies in good health. The CDR3 sequence: CASQDRGAYNEQFF. For the CDR3, the DNA is TGTGCCAGCCAAGACAGGGGGGCCTACAATGAGCAGTTCTTC.